Listed below are T cell receptor beta chains from one sample, sequenced in a study of T cells in localized non-small cell lung cancer. TCRdb's table, derived via immunoSEQ multiplex PCR, lists solely in-frame clones and lacks some. This sample yields tens of thousands of clones, of which approximately 80% are seen a single time; about 17% belongs to the top ten. The sample in question was peripheral blood mononuclear cells, obtained before any cancer treatment. Source of these receptors: a man between 40 and 75 years old with stage III lung adenocarcinoma. Each CDR3 is given with its conserved first and last residue.

TRBJ2-5 TRBV2 CASIETGQETQYF
TRBJ2-2 TRBV19 CASSWGGPGELFF
TRBJ2-7 TRBV7-6 CASSLAGAGKTQPYEQYF
TRBJ2-7 TRBV20-1 CSALSQYEQYF
TRBJ2-5 TRBV30 CAWRIAGGPETQYF
TRBJ1-5 TRBV19 CASSARTGVNQPQHF
TRBJ2-5 TRBV11-1 CASNDRGQGETQYF
TRBJ2-5 TRBV4-3 CASSQVAPRDSISRFETQYF
TRBJ2-5 TRBV5-1 CASSPGLAEETQYF
TRBJ2-1 TRBV11-3 CASSPRGGRRNNEQFF
TRBJ2-7 TRBV6-5 CASSDRDKQYF
TRBJ2-5 TRBV19 CASGQMETQYF
TRBJ2-7 TRBV2 CASSGQGDEQYF
- TRBV4-3 CASSRGTGWYEQYF
TRBJ1-1 TRBV6-1 CASLGGGGGNTEAFF
TRBJ1-4 TRBV6-6 CASSTRREEKLFF
TRBJ2-1 TRBV7-6 CASSLAYRRDRYNEQFF
TRBJ1-2 TRBV6-5 CASSTDRGLNYGYTF
TRBJ1-5 TRBV5-6 CASSSRGGGQPQHF
TRBJ2-7 TRBV30 CAWMRAGSYEQYF
TRBJ1-5 TRBV7-2 CASSFPGGQPQHF
TRBJ2-7 TRBV5-6 CASSWGPSYEQYF
TRBJ1-1 TRBV4-1 CASSHPVFGRGNTEAFF
TRBJ2-2 TRBV5-1 CATRPALTGELFF
TRBJ1-6 TRBV4-3 CASSQDTTGFYSYNSPLHF
TRBJ2-1 TRBV5-6 CASSLVATGVMGNEQFF
TRBJ1-6 TRBV7-3 CASSLQGANSPLHF
TRBJ2-7 TRBV11-2 CASSPLTGNYEQYF
TRBJ2-2 TRBV4-2 CASSDPQRTNTGELFF
TRBJ1-1 TRBV18 CASSPTENTEAFF
TRBJ2-2 TRBV6-9 CASSYGTGNTGELFF
TRBJ2-3 TRBV19 CASTPLGGGDTQYF
TRBJ2-2 TRBV6-5 CASSYTGNTGELFF
TRBJ1-2 TRBV7-2 CASSPYSGTSGYTF
TRBJ2-3 TRBV9 CASKPMGYTDTQYF
TRBJ2-3 TRBV4-2 CASSQPPSTSGGTDTQYF
TRBJ1-6 TRBV27 CASSLKPGPSYNSPLHF
TRBJ2-7 TRBV7-9 CASSFGLAGSYEQYF
TRBJ2-5 TRBV7-8 CASSFQGLPQETQYF
TRBJ1-2 TRBV19 CASSGTDYGYTF
TRBJ2-1 TRBV18 CASSSGPNDYNEQFF
TRBJ2-7 TRBV7-6 CASSLTSGGFYEQYF
TRBJ2-1 TRBV10-3 CAISESKSAGDEQFF
TRBJ2-7 TRBV6-6 CASSYSRGYDEQYF
TRBJ2-3 TRBV7-9 CASSYTSGGTDTQYF
TRBJ1-1 TRBV19 CATRQGTEAFF